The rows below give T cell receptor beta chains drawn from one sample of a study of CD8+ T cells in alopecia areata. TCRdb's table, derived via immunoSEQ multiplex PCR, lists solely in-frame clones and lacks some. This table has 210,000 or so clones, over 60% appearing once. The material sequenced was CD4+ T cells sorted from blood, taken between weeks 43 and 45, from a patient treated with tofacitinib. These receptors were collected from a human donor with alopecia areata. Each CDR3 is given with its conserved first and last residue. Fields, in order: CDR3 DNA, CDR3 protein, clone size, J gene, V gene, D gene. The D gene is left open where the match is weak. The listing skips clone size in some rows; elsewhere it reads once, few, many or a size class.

CDR3nt: TGTGCCAGCAGCTTAGGGCGGGGGACAGATACGCAGTATTTT
CDR3aa: CASSLGRGTDTQYF
abundance: -
j_gene: TRBJ2-3
v_gene: TRBV11-2
d_gene: TRBD2

CDR3nt: TGTGCCAGCAGCTTAGATCGCGGGGGGGCAGAGACCCAGTACTTC
CDR3aa: CASSLDRGGAETQYF
abundance: -
j_gene: TRBJ2-5
v_gene: TRBV11-2
d_gene: TRBD2

CDR3nt: TGTGCCAGCAGCTTAGGGGGCGCGGGGCTTAGCGAGCAGTACTTC
CDR3aa: CASSLGGAGLSEQYF
abundance: -
j_gene: TRBJ2-7
v_gene: TRBV7-2
d_gene: -

CDR3nt: TGTGCCAGCAGCGTAACCGACGCGGTCTACGAGCAGTACTTC
CDR3aa: CASSVTDAVYEQYF
abundance: -
j_gene: TRBJ2-7
v_gene: TRBV9
d_gene: -

CDR3nt: TGCAGCGTTGTGACCGTGAAGGCTTTCTTT
CDR3aa: CSVVTVKAFF
abundance: -
j_gene: TRBJ1-1
v_gene: TRBV29-1
d_gene: -

CDR3nt: TGTGCCAGCAGCCAAAGTGGCATTCAGTACTTC
CDR3aa: CASSQSGIQYF
abundance: -
j_gene: TRBJ2-4
v_gene: TRBV6-5
d_gene: -

CDR3nt: TGCAGCACAATGTCTGAGGAGGGACGATGGAACACTGAAGCTTTCTTT
CDR3aa: CSTMSEEGRWNTEAFF
abundance: -
j_gene: TRBJ1-1
v_gene: TRBV29-1
d_gene: -

CDR3nt: TGTGCCAGCAGTTTAACACGGGGCAGCCCCTACGAGCAGTACTTC
CDR3aa: CASSLTRGSPYEQYF
abundance: -
j_gene: TRBJ2-7
v_gene: TRBV27
d_gene: -

CDR3nt: TGTGCCAGCAGTTCAAGAGGGATCCCCACCATATATTTT
CDR3aa: CASSSRGIPTIYF
abundance: -
j_gene: TRBJ1-3
v_gene: TRBV28
d_gene: -

CDR3nt: TGCGCCAGCAGCTTCGTTGTAGCGGGGGGTGAGCAGTTCTTC
CDR3aa: CASSFVVAGGEQFF
abundance: -
j_gene: TRBJ2-1
v_gene: TRBV5-1
d_gene: TRBD2

CDR3nt: TGCAGCGCGATCACTCCGGGACAAAAAGCTTTCTTT
CDR3aa: CSAITPGQKAFF
abundance: -
j_gene: TRBJ1-1
v_gene: TRBV29-1
d_gene: -

CDR3nt: TGCGCCAGCAGCCCATCAGGGGTGGGGGAGACCCAGTACTTC
CDR3aa: CASSPSGVGETQYF
abundance: -
j_gene: TRBJ2-5
v_gene: TRBV5-1
d_gene: -

CDR3nt: TGTGCCTGGAGTGCTGGGCTGGGGATGCGCAATCAGCCCCAGCATTTT
CDR3aa: CAWSAGLGMRNQPQHF
abundance: few
j_gene: TRBJ1-5
v_gene: TRBV30
d_gene: -

CDR3nt: TGCGCCAGCAGCCAGGAACAGGGGAAAGAGACCCAGTACTTC
CDR3aa: CASSQEQGKETQYF
abundance: -
j_gene: TRBJ2-5
v_gene: TRBV4-3
d_gene: TRBD1

CDR3nt: TGCGCCAGCAGCTTGCAGGGTGAAGCTTTCTTT
CDR3aa: CASSLQGEAFF
abundance: -
j_gene: TRBJ1-1
v_gene: TRBV5-1
d_gene: -

CDR3nt: TGTGCCAGCAGCCCAAGGGGGCCTGAAAAACTGTTTTTT
CDR3aa: CASSPRGPEKLFF
abundance: few
j_gene: TRBJ1-4
v_gene: TRBV28
d_gene: TRBD1

CDR3nt: TGTGCCTGGAGTGTACGGCGAGGGGTTGCCGGGGAGCTGTTTTTT
CDR3aa: CAWSVRRGVAGELFF
abundance: -
j_gene: TRBJ2-2
v_gene: TRBV30
d_gene: -

CDR3nt: TGTGCCAGCTCACCAACTCAAAACCGACAGGGAAATGAGCAGTTCTTC
CDR3aa: CASSPTQNRQGNEQFF
abundance: few
j_gene: TRBJ2-1
v_gene: TRBV18
d_gene: TRBD1

CDR3nt: TGTGCCAGCAGCTTTGCACAGGGGGGCACTGAAGCTTTCTTT
CDR3aa: CASSFAQGGTEAFF
abundance: -
j_gene: TRBJ1-1
v_gene: TRBV5-6
d_gene: TRBD1

CDR3nt: TGCGCCAGCAGCCAAGTAATCAAGGGTCAGCCCCAGCATTTT
CDR3aa: CASSQVIKGQPQHF
abundance: -
j_gene: TRBJ1-5
v_gene: TRBV4-1
d_gene: -

CDR3nt: TGTGCCAGCAGCTCGTACGGGGGGAGCGGCTACACCTTC
CDR3aa: CASSSYGGSGYTF
abundance: -
j_gene: TRBJ1-2
v_gene: TRBV11-2
d_gene: -

CDR3nt: TGCGCCAGCAGCCAAGATTCCCAACAAGGTGGCTACACCTTC
CDR3aa: CASSQDSQQGGYTF
abundance: -
j_gene: TRBJ1-2
v_gene: TRBV4-3
d_gene: -

CDR3nt: TGCGCCAGCAGTGACGGCACTGAAGCTTTCTTT
CDR3aa: CASSDGTEAFF
abundance: once
j_gene: TRBJ1-1
v_gene: TRBV10-1
d_gene: -

CDR3nt: TGTGCCAGCAGCTTTCAGAATTCACCCCTCCACTTT
CDR3aa: CASSFQNSPLHF
abundance: once
j_gene: TRBJ1-6
v_gene: TRBV7-2
d_gene: -

CDR3nt: TGTGCCACCAGCAGAAGGGACTCCTACGAGCAGTACTTC
CDR3aa: CATSRRDSYEQYF
abundance: -
j_gene: TRBJ2-7
v_gene: TRBV15
d_gene: -

CDR3nt: TGCGCCGCAGGGACAGTTAACACTGAAGCTTTCTTT
CDR3aa: CAAGTVNTEAFF
abundance: -
j_gene: TRBJ1-1
v_gene: TRBV29-1
d_gene: TRBD1

CDR3nt: TGTGCCAGCAGCTTAGGAGTCAGTCACCCAGATACGCAGTATTTT
CDR3aa: CASSLGVSHPDTQYF
abundance: -
j_gene: TRBJ2-3
v_gene: TRBV7-9
d_gene: -

CDR3nt: TGTGCCTGGAGTGTAAGCTGGCAGGGAGGCTCTGGGGCCAACGTCCTGACTTTC
CDR3aa: CAWSVSWQGGSGANVLTF
abundance: few
j_gene: TRBJ2-6
v_gene: TRBV30
d_gene: -

CDR3nt: TGTGCCAGCAGCCCGCGGGGGGGTCGATTCTACGAGCAGTACTTC
CDR3aa: CASSPRGGRFYEQYF
abundance: few
j_gene: TRBJ2-7
v_gene: TRBV7-2
d_gene: TRBD2

CDR3nt: TGTGCCAGCAGGATGCAGGTCTTAAATCAGCCCCAGCATTTT
CDR3aa: CASRMQVLNQPQHF
abundance: -
j_gene: TRBJ1-5
v_gene: TRBV19
d_gene: -

CDR3nt: TGTGCCAGCAGGCTACTATCCGGGACAGGCTACGAGCAGTACTTC
CDR3aa: CASRLLSGTGYEQYF
abundance: -
j_gene: TRBJ2-7
v_gene: TRBV2
d_gene: TRBD1

CDR3nt: TGCGCCAGCAGCCAAGACTCGGGACGGCCCTACTATGGCTACACCTTC
CDR3aa: CASSQDSGRPYYGYTF
abundance: -
j_gene: TRBJ1-2
v_gene: TRBV4-1
d_gene: -

CDR3nt: TGCAGCGTTGGCAGGGCGGAAGATACGCAGTATTTT
CDR3aa: CSVGRAEDTQYF
abundance: -
j_gene: TRBJ2-3
v_gene: TRBV29-1
d_gene: -

CDR3nt: TGTGCCAGCAGCTTGGCGACAAGCTCCTATAATTCACCCCTCCACTTT
CDR3aa: CASSLATSSYNSPLHF
abundance: -
j_gene: TRBJ1-6
v_gene: TRBV7-6
d_gene: -

CDR3nt: TGTGCCAGCACTCCCTCCACCGACAATCAGCCCCAGCATTTT
CDR3aa: CASTPSTDNQPQHF
abundance: -
j_gene: TRBJ1-5
v_gene: TRBV6-1
d_gene: -

CDR3nt: TGTGCCAGCAGTTCTTCAGGCCTACCCTACGAGCAGTACTTC
CDR3aa: CASSSSGLPYEQYF
abundance: -
j_gene: TRBJ2-7
v_gene: TRBV27
d_gene: -

CDR3nt: TGCAGCGTTGAGCAGGCCGCCACCGAGCAGTACTTC
CDR3aa: CSVEQAATEQYF
abundance: -
j_gene: TRBJ2-7
v_gene: TRBV29-1
d_gene: -

CDR3nt: TGTGCCAGCAGCCCTACCTGGGGGGGCACCATATATTTT
CDR3aa: CASSPTWGGTIYF
abundance: -
j_gene: TRBJ1-3
v_gene: TRBV14
d_gene: -

CDR3nt: TGTGCCTGGAGTCCCCGCCGCGGCACAGATACGCAGTATTTT
CDR3aa: CAWSPRRGTDTQYF
abundance: once
j_gene: TRBJ2-3
v_gene: TRBV30
d_gene: -

CDR3nt: TGTGCCATCAGCTCCGGAGCAGGTCAGGGGGATTCACCCCTCCACTTT
CDR3aa: CAISSGAGQGDSPLHF
abundance: -
j_gene: TRBJ1-6
v_gene: TRBV10-3
d_gene: TRBD1

CDR3nt: TGTGCCAGCAGTTATACAAGAATAGCCTACGAGCAGTACTTC
CDR3aa: CASSYTRIAYEQYF
abundance: -
j_gene: TRBJ2-7
v_gene: TRBV6-5
d_gene: -

CDR3nt: TGTGCCGTCCAGGGGGGCACCGGGGAGCTGTTTTTT
CDR3aa: CAVQGGTGELFF
abundance: -
j_gene: TRBJ2-2
v_gene: TRBV15
d_gene: -